Following are 5 T cell receptor beta chains from one sample sequenced in a study of cytomegalovirus exposure and HLA in healthy donors. Primers: 60 Vbeta forward and 13 Jbeta reverse. This table comes from immunoSEQ multiplex PCR, and its TCRdb copy is limited to in-frame clones, with some not included. The sample consists of under 70,000 clones, about three quarters of them appearing once. The sample consisted of PBMCs. These receptors came from a female donor in good health and CMV-seronegative.

V is TRBV7-2 and J is TRBJ2-3, with 7 bases identical to TRBD1. From germline, CDR1 is SGHTA and CDR2 FQGNSA. This CDR3 is built from 15 residues. Germline trimming cut 1 base from V and 2 bases from J; bases unmatched to any gene: 3. The CDR3 DNA follows: TGTGCCAGCAGCTTAGACAGGGGAAACACAGATACGCAGTATTTT. Translating gives CASSLDRGNTDTQYF.

This clone has more than one count but fewer than ten. V is TRBV7-9 and J is TRBJ1-4; 8 bases are a match to TRBD1. The CDR3 runs to 16 residues. J lost 8 bases, V lost 5 bases, and 13 bases had no gene match. Germline values: CDR1 SEHNR, CDR2 FQNEAQ (reference sequence). The CDR3 reads CASSHPLGTGDEKLFF. For the CDR3, the DNA is TGTGCCAGCAGCCACCCCCTCGGGACAGGAGACGAAAAACTGTTTTTT.

The chain links TRBV7-9 to TRBJ1-3; D remains unclear. Trimming shortened V by 5 bases and J by 2 bases, and 22 bases separated the two germline ends. CDR3 length: 18 amino acids. In germline, CDR1 is SEHNR, CDR2 FQNEAQ (reference sequence). The CDR3 sequence is CASSAPIAGSGTGNTIYF. The CDR3, as DNA: TGTGCCAGCAGCGCTCCCATTGCGGGATCTGGGACTGGAAACACCATATATTTT.

The gene calls are TRBV2 and TRBJ2-3; D remains unclear. This CDR3 comprises 15 residues. Germline CDR1 SNHLY, CDR2 FYNNEI. V was pared by 0 bases and J by 4 bases, with 11 bases between. The CDR3 nucleotides are TGTGCCAGCAGTGAAGCGCAGGCTACTGCAGATACGCAGTATTTT. Its protein product is CASSEAQATADTQYF.

The rearrangement uses TRBV7-2 and TRBJ2-3; tentative D call: TRBD2 (6 bases). Trimming removed 11 bases from V and 0 bases from J, with 21 bases in between. This CDR3 has 16 residues. The germline V gene has CDR1 SGHTA and CDR2 FQGNSA. The CDR3 is CALARAKWDSTDTQYF. As DNA, the CDR3 is TGTGCCCTAGCGAGGGCCAAGTGGGATAGCACAGATACGCAGTATTTT.